This is a list of T cell receptor beta chains from one sample in a study of CD8 T cells in ankylosing spondylitis. Using its own MiXCR run on the 5' RACE reads, TCRdb lists one record per CDR3 protein. Here the sample spans some 220,000 distinct CDR3 sequences, roughly a tenth being singletons. The sample consisted of blood, either unsorted or a sorted T cell fraction (not recorded which). These receptor sequences come from a male donor with ankylosing spondylitis or in good health (not recorded which). CDR3s include the opening cysteine and the closing phenylalanine or tryptophan. D genes are given only for firm matches. Clone size appears in some rows only: once, few, many, or a class for an expanded clone.

>many|TRBV12-3/TRBV12-4|TRBJ2-3|TRBD1
TGTGCCAGCAGTACTGACAGGGTTGAGGGAGATACGCAGTATTTT
CASSTDRVEGDTQYF
>many|TRBV7-2|TRBJ2-7|NA
TGTGCCAGCAGCCCCTTGGGCGGAAGCTCCTACGAGCAGTACTTC
CASSPLGGSSYEQYF
>many|TRBV27|TRBJ2-1|NA
TGTGCCAGCAGTTCATACGGGACACCCCGCGATCAGCAGTTCTTC
CASSSYGTPRDQQFF
>few|TRBV12-2|TRBJ2-7|NA
TGTGCAAGTCGGCCCCCGCACGAGGGGGCTTGGTACGAGCAGTACTTC
CASRPPHEGAWYEQYF
>many|TRBV29-1|TRBJ2-3|TRBD2
TGCAGCGTTCTGAGGACTAGCGGCAACACAGATACGCAGTATTTT
CSVLRTSGNTDTQYF
>many|TRBV7-9|TRBJ1-1|NA
TGTGCCGGGTCCTTTGGGGGAGGTAACACTGAAGCTTTCTTT
CAGSFGGGNTEAFF
>many|TRBV4-1|TRBJ1-4|NA
TGCGCCAGCAGCCAAGTACAGGATAATGAAAAACTGTTTTTT
CASSQVQDNEKLFF
>many|TRBV5-1|TRBJ2-1|NA
TGCGCCAGCAGCTTGGTCAGGGGCCTAAACAATGAGCAGTTCTTC
CASSLVRGLNNEQFF
>many|TRBV20-1|TRBJ1-5|NA
TGCAGTGCTACAGGGGTGGGCAATCAGCCCCAGCATTTT
CSATGVGNQPQHF
>NA|TRBV7-9|TRBJ2-3|TRBD2
TGTGCCAGCAGCTCAACGGGACTAGCCGTATCAGATACGCAGTATTTT
CASSSTGLAVSDTQYF
>many|TRBV25-1|TRBJ1-1|NA
TGTGCCAGCACCACCCCGGGATTTAACACTGAAGCTTTCTTT
CASTTPGFNTEAFF
>few|TRBV7-2|TRBJ1-1|NA
TGTGCCAGCAGACGCGCTAGGGGGTTGAACACTGAAGCTTTCTTT
CASRRARGLNTEAFF
>many|TRBV20-1|TRBJ2-5|TRBD2
TGCAGTGCTAGAGATATACACCGGGGGGTAACCCAGTACTTC
CSARDIHRGVTQYF
>many|TRBV10-1|TRBJ1-1|NA
TGCGCCAGCAGCCCGACGGCCCCCCCAGCTTTCTTT
CASSPTAPPAFF
>NA|TRBV10-3|TRBJ1-1|TRBD1
TGTGCCATCAGTGAGCCTCCCGGGACAGGGAACACTGAAGCTTTCTTT
CAISEPPGTGNTEAFF
>many|TRBV11-2|TRBJ2-3|TRBD2
TGTGCCAGCAGCTCACAGCGGCCGGGGGGGACAGATACGCAGTATTTT
CASSSQRPGGTDTQYF
>NA|TRBV7-2|TRBJ2-3|TRBD2
TGTGCCAGCAGCCCCGGGGGGGATACGCAGTATTTT
CASSPGGDTQYF
>many|TRBV12-3/TRBV12-4|TRBJ2-3|TRBD1
TGTGCCAGCAGGCCCCAGGGGGTTACAGATACGCAGTATTTT
CASRPQGVTDTQYF
>NA|TRBV10-2|TRBJ2-4|NA
TGCGCCAGCAGTGAGAATACAGGGCCGGGGTCCAAAAACATTCAGTACTTC
CASSENTGPGSKNIQYF
>many|TRBV20-1|TRBJ1-2|NA
TGCAGTGCTACGAATACAGCTAACTATGGCTACACCTTC
CSATNTANYGYTF
>many|TRBV29-1|TRBJ2-1|NA
TGCAGCGTTACAGGGCTAGCGGCCTCCAATGAGCAGTTCTTC
CSVTGLAASNEQFF
>few|TRBV4-2|TRBJ2-7|NA
TGTGCCAGCAGCCAAGATGTCAGCAAAGGGGTCTACGAGCAGTACTTC
CASSQDVSKGVYEQYF
>many|TRBV12-3/TRBV12-4|TRBJ2-7|TRBD1
TGTGCCAGCAGTCCCCCCGGACAGGGGACCTACGAGCAGTACTTC
CASSPPGQGTYEQYF
>NA|TRBV18|TRBJ2-3|TRBD1
TGTGCCAGCTCACTCTCGACAGGGGCCCCAGATACGCAGTATTTT
CASSLSTGAPDTQYF
>many|TRBV6-2/TRBV6-3|TRBJ2-1|TRBD2
TGTGCCAGCAGTACACCACTAGCGGGGTACAATGAGCAGTTCTTC
CASSTPLAGYNEQFF
>many|TRBV29-1|TRBJ2-5|TRBD1
TGCAGCGCCCTTACCGGGACAGGCCACATCCCAAGTTCCCAGTACTTC
CSALTGTGHIPSSQYF
>many|TRBV30|TRBJ2-2|NA
TGTGCCTGGAGGAAAAGGAACCCCACGAACACCGGGGAGCTGTTTTTT
CAWRKRNPTNTGELFF
>many|TRBV25-1|TRBJ1-1|NA
TGTGCCAGCAGTGAATGGACCGGCATGAACACTGAAGCTTTCTTT
CASSEWTGMNTEAFF
>many|TRBV20-1|TRBJ2-1|TRBD2
TGCAGTGCTTCGCCGACTAGCGGGAGCAGTCACAATGAGCAGTTCTTC
CSASPTSGSSHNEQFF
>many|TRBV3-1|TRBJ2-3|NA
TGTGCCAGCAGCCCAGGGGCGGGGCCAGGGAGCACAGATACGCAGTATTTT
CASSPGAGPGSTDTQYF
>few|TRBV20-1|TRBJ2-1|TRBD2
TGCAGTGCTCGGCGGGGGGGCCACAATGAGCAGTTCTTC
CSARRGGHNEQFF
>many|TRBV20-1|TRBJ1-1|NA
TGCAGTGCTAGCTACCTTCAAATGAACACTGAAGCTTTCTTT
CSASYLQMNTEAFF
>few|TRBV7-2|TRBJ1-1|NA
TGTGCCAGCAGCTTAGCGCGGGGGGGGTTGGAGGCTTTCTTT
CASSLARGGLEAFF
>many|TRBV7-2|TRBJ1-5|TRBD1
TGTGCCAGCAGACCGACAGGGCAGGTTGGCAATCAGCCCCAGCATTTT
CASRPTGQVGNQPQHF
>many|TRBV9|TRBJ2-3|NA
TGTGCCAGCAGCCCCTTTTTGTTGGGCACAGATACGCAGTATTTT
CASSPFLLGTDTQYF
>once|TRBV7-9|TRBJ2-1|NA
TGTGCCAGCAGCTTTGCGGGACAGATGACCAATGAGCAGTTCTTC
CASSFAGQMTNEQFF
>many|TRBV12-3/TRBV12-4|TRBJ1-5|TRBD1
TGTGCCAGCAGTCCTACAGGGGCCGGGCAGCCCCAGCATTTT
CASSPTGAGQPQHF
>many|TRBV12-3/TRBV12-4|TRBJ1-5|TRBD1
TGTGCCAGCACCATGGGACAGGGCAATCAGCCCCAGCATTTT
CASTMGQGNQPQHF
>NA|TRBV11-3|TRBJ1-1|NA
TGTGCCAGCAGCTTAGATCCCGCGTCAGCGAGGAACACTGAAGCTTTCTTT
CASSLDPASARNTEAFF
>few|TRBV12-3/TRBV12-4|TRBJ2-3|TRBD2
TGTGCCAGCACCTCTGGACTAGCGGGCACAGATACGCAGTATTTT
CASTSGLAGTDTQYF
>many|TRBV7-2|TRBJ2-2|NA
TGTGCCAGCAGCTTACAAACGAACACCGGGGAGCTGTTTTTT
CASSLQTNTGELFF